These 23 T cell receptor beta chains were sequenced from one sample in a study of blood T cell repertoires in COVID-19. TCRdb's copy holds only in-frame clones and misses some; the assay was immunoSEQ multiplex PCR. The data show 300,000 to 350,000 clones, more than 75% seen once. Sample: peripheral blood. The receptors come from a woman aged 18-35 years who had recovered from COVID-19.

This CDR3 reads CASRPGTSGSTDTQYF. CDR3 DNA: TGTGCAAGTCGCCCTGGGACTAGCGGAAGCACAGATACGCAGTATTTT. The chain combines TRBV12-2 with TRBJ2-3; the listed D gene, TRBD2, was not tested against the DNA. TRBV12-2 is marked as a pseudogene. CDR3 length: 16 residues.

This clone has only a few counts. The chain is built from TRBV11-2 and TRBJ1-2; D remains unclear. Trimming took 5 bases from V and 3 from J, leaving 16 bases between them. Germline V lookup: CDR1 SGHAT, CDR2 FQNNGV. CDR3 size: 15 residues. In DNA form, the CDR3 reads TGTGCCAGCAGCCCAATCAGGACGGACTACTATGGCTACACCTTC. Its protein product is CASSPIRTDYYGYTF.

The CDR3 here is CASSYPTGLLDQPQHF. The CDR3 DNA is TGTGCCAGCAGTTACCCTACAGGGTTACTGGATCAGCCCCAGCATTTT. The chain recombines TRBV6-2 or TRBV6-3 with TRBJ1-5; possibly TRBD1 for D (6 bases). CDR1 and CDR2 (germline): MNHEY, SVGEGT. V dropped 2 bases and J dropped 5 bases, with 16 bases sitting between them. The CDR3 contains 16 residues.

The chain links TRBV13 to TRBJ2-1, with 10 bases matching TRBD2. J lost 5 bases, V lost 5 bases, and 12 bases had no gene match. The germline CDR1 and CDR2 sequences are PRHDT and FYEKMQ (reference sequence). The CDR3 consists of 17 residues. This chain's CDR3 is CASSPRGASGGNNEQFF. The CDR3 nucleotides are TGTGCCAGCAGCCCGAGGGGGGCTAGCGGGGGAAACAATGAGCAGTTCTTC.

This chain uses TRBV11-2 with TRBJ2-1; 15 bases fit TRBD2. This CDR3 has 18 amino acids. From germline, CDR1 is SGHAT and CDR2 FQNNGV. The V gene end was trimmed by 0 bases and the J gene end by 9 bases; junction bases not matched to a gene: 9. CDR3 sequence: CASSLEGQWTSGRGEQFF. The CDR3 DNA sequence: TGTGCCAGCAGCTTAGAGGGTCAGTGGACTAGCGGGAGGGGTGAGCAGTTCTTC.

The chain employs TRBV9 and TRBJ1-6; TRBD1 is a possible D gene (6 bases). V was clipped by 3 bases and J by 14 bases, with 15 bases between them. CDR1 SGDLS and CDR2 YYNGEE come from the germline V gene. The CDR3 has 13 amino acids. The CDR3: CASSARQDEALHF. Written as DNA, the CDR3 is TGTGCCAGCAGCGCGCGACAGGACGAAGCCCTCCACTTT. Variable domain in full (rest from reference TRBV9 and TRBJ1-6): DSGVTQTPKHLITATGQRVTLRCSPRSGDLSVYWYQQSLDQGLQFLIQYYNGEERAKGNILERFSAQQFPDLHSELNLSSLELGDSALYFCASSARQDEALHFGNGTRLTVT.

This clone was seen a single time. The chain recombines TRBV27 with TRBJ1-1; 7 bases line up with TRBD1. The CDR3 totals 14 residues. In germline, CDR1 is MNHEY, CDR2 SMNVEV (reference sequence). J lost 6 bases, V lost 7 bases, and 11 bases had no gene match. The CDR3 reads CASTHQGQFPEAFF. The CDR3, as DNA: TGTGCCAGCACCCACCAGGGACAGTTCCCTGAAGCTTTCTTT.

The chain carries TRBV10-3 and TRBJ1-1, with D uncertain. The V gene lost 3 bases and the J gene lost 3 bases, with 11 bases spanning the gap. Germline V CDR1 and CDR2: ENHRY, SYGVKD. The CDR3 covers 14 residues. Written as DNA, the CDR3 is TGTGCCATCAGTGACTACCGAAAAGACACTGAAGCTTTCTTT. It yields the protein CAISDYRKDTEAFF.

The rearrangement links TRBV6-5 to TRBJ2-2; D remains ambiguous. Germline-derived CDR1 and CDR2 are MNHEY and SVGAGI. Trimming took off 2 bases at V and 5 bases at J, with 9 bases between the two ends. This CDR3 is built from 14 residues. CDR3 amino acids: CASSYSLVTGELFF. In DNA, the CDR3 is TGTGCCAGCAGTTACAGCCTAGTGACCGGGGAGCTGTTTTTT.

The chain combines TRBV6-5 with TRBJ1-2; D ambiguous. The CDR3 contains 13 residues. CDR1 and CDR2 from the germline V gene are MNHEY and SVGAGI. With 6 bases removed from V and 3 bases from J, the gap between germline ends came to 11 bases. The CDR3 sequence: CASSPSTDYGYTF. CDR3 coding DNA: TGTGCCAGCAGCCCATCCACGGACTATGGCTACACCTTC.

This clone was counted at least ten times. The rearrangement links TRBV19 to TRBJ1-5; tentatively, D is TRBD1 (6 bases). The germline V and J ends were trimmed by 6 bases and 3 bases, with 15 bases remaining between them. The germline gives CDR1 LNHDA, CDR2 SQIVND (reference sequence). The CDR3 contains 15 residues. The CDR3 DNA is TGTGCCAGTAGCCTACAGGGATGGAACAATCAGCCCCAGCATTTT. Its protein product is CASSLQGWNNQPQHF.

The genes are TRBV15 and TRBJ2-7; D call uncertain. Deletions cut 0 bases from V and 5 bases from J, with 14 bases between. CDR3 length: 15 residues. The germline V gene encodes CDR1 LNHNV and CDR2 YYDKDF (reference sequence). The CDR3 loop reads CATSRDYEAKNEQYV. DNA for the CDR3: TGTGCCACCAGCAGAGATTACGAGGCTAAGAACGAGCAGTACGTC.

The V call is TRBV7-6, the J call TRBJ2-1; D is uncertain. Germline CDR1 is SGHVS and CDR2 is FNYEAQ. Trimming removed 5 bases at V and 4 bases at J, with 12 bases between. The CDR3 runs 14 residues. DNA of the CDR3: TGTGCCAGCAGCGGGCGACCGTCTTACAATGAGCAGTTCTTC. It translates to CASSGRPSYNEQFF.

This chain uses TRBV5-1 with TRBJ1-6; possible D gene TRBD1, 5 bases. V lost 0 bases and J lost 5, with 9 bases in between. CDR1 and CDR2 (germline): SGHRS, YFSETQ. The CDR3 has 15 amino acids. The CDR3 DNA is TGCGCCAGCAGCTTGGACAGGTTCAATAATTCACCCCTCCACTTT. Its translation: CASSLDRFNNSPLHF.

This chain links TRBV27 with TRBJ2-1; D is possibly TRBD2 (5 bases). Germline lookup yields CDR1 MNHEY and CDR2 SMNVEV (reference sequence). Trimming removed 3 bases at V and 4 bases at J, with 10 bases between. This CDR3 is built from 14 residues. This chain's CDR3 is CASSFMAGYNEQFF. DNA of the CDR3: TGTGCCAGCAGTTTTATGGCGGGTTACAATGAGCAGTTCTTC.

CDR3 bases: TGTGCCAGCAGCCAACTCGGGACTAGTGGAACCAATGAGCAGTTCTTC. Amino acid sequence: CASSQLGTSGTNEQFF. The V and J genes are TRBV7-9 and TRBJ2-1; 8 positions match TRBD2. CDR3 length: 16 residues. Germline V CDR1 and CDR2: SEHNR, FQNEAQ (reference sequence). The J segment lost 6 bases and the V segment lost 5 bases, leaving 12 bases of the junction unmatched.

The V and J genes are TRBV6-5 and TRBJ2-3; 10 nucleotides agree with TRBD1. From germline, CDR1 is MNHEY and CDR2 SVGAGI. V lost 6 bases, J lost 3 bases, and 3 bases stayed unmatched. The CDR3 totals 14 residues. The DNA of the CDR3 is TGTGCCAGCAGCCCGGGACAGGGGACAGATACGCAGTATTTT. It codes for CASSPGQGTDTQYF.

The chain has TRBV5-4 and TRBJ2-1; 15 positions agree with TRBD2. This CDR3 spans 16 amino acids. Losses at the gene ends were 3 bases for V and 7 bases for J; bases not matched to a gene: 5. In germline, CDR1 is SGHNT, CDR2 YYREEE (reference sequence). The DNA for the CDR3 is TGTGCCAGCAGCTCCCCCGGACTAGCGGGAGGGAATGAGCAGTTCTTC. Protein sequence: CASSSPGLAGGNEQFF.

The chain recombines TRBV10-1 with TRBJ1-4; maybe TRBD1 (5 bases). V was trimmed by 6 bases and J by 4 bases, leaving 15 bases between them. Germline V gene sequence: CDR1 WNHNN, CDR2 SYGVQD (reference sequence). The CDR3 length is 15 residues. Written as DNA, the CDR3 is TGCGCCAGCAGACCCCCGGGACTGATTAATGAAAAACTGTTTTTT. Translating it yields CASRPPGLINEKLFF.

In nucleotides, the CDR3 is TGTGCCAGCAGCCATCATTTCGGGGGGCAGGGCACTGAAGCTTTCTTT. Encoded protein: CASSHHFGGQGTEAFF. The chain links TRBV11-3 to TRBJ1-1; perhaps TRBD1 as D (6 bases). V dropped 5 bases and J dropped 4 bases, with 20 bases sitting between them. Per the germline V gene, CDR1 is SGHNT and CDR2 is YENEEA. This CDR3 contains 16 residues.

The genes are TRBV30 and TRBJ2-3, with TRBD1 identical over 7 bases. The CDR3 is 12 residues long. Germline loops: CDR1 GTSNPN, CDR2 SVGIG (reference sequence). Trimming cost V 5 bases and J 5 bases; bases outside gene matches: 4. This CDR3 reads CAWAPGGDTQYF. For the CDR3, the DNA is TGTGCCTGGGCTCCAGGGGGAGATACGCAGTATTTT.

This clone appeared once. This chain links TRBV3-1 (or the pseudogene TRBV3-2) with TRBJ2-3; 12 bases are shared with TRBD2. The CDR3 loop spans 21 amino acids. Germline trimming cut 0 bases from V and 1 base from J; bases unmatched to any gene: 14. Germline-derived CDR1 and CDR2 are LGHDT and YNNKEL (reference sequence). CDR3 region: CASSQESTLAGGPGGTDTQYF. For the CDR3, the DNA is TGTGCCAGCAGCCAAGAGAGTACTCTAGCGGGAGGGCCGGGGGGCACAGATACGCAGTATTTT.

This chain uses TRBV18 with TRBJ1-2; D is uncertain. The CDR3 spans 11 residues. The V and J ends lost 6 bases and 8 bases respectively, with 10 bases between them. Germline CDR1 and CDR2: KGHSH and LQKENI. The CDR3 DNA follows: TGTGCCAGCTCCCGCCTCGAGGGCTACACCTTC. Protein: CASSRLEGYTF.